The rows below give T cell receptor beta chains drawn from one sample of a study of blood T cells in healthy people across ages. Using its own MiXCR run on the 5' RACE reads, TCRdb lists one record per CDR3 protein. This repertoire shows about 1.4 million distinct CDR3 sequences, approximately 63% found once; its top ten account for 6.5% to 8.5%. Sequencing was carried out using blood. The receptors were sampled from a young man in good health. The CDR3 runs from the conserved cysteine through the conserved F or W. A D gene is named only where the DNA matches it firmly. Expanded clones are given a class, and other clones once, few, many or no size at all.

v_call	clone_size	d_call	j_call	cdr3_aa	cdr3_nt
TRBV20-1	.	.	TRBJ2-7	CSASYSGQGYEQYF	TGCAGTGCTTCCTACTCTGGGCAGGGCTACGAGCAGTACTTC
TRBV6-2/TRBV6-3	.	.	TRBJ2-7	CASSDRVGKNYEQYF	TGTGCCAGCAGTGACAGAGTAGGGAAGAATTACGAGCAGTACTTC
TRBV7-2	.	.	TRBJ2-7	CASSLRTQGAGYEQYF	TGTGCCAGCAGCCTCCGAACACAGGGAGCGGGCTACGAGCAGTACTTC
TRBV27	.	.	TRBJ1-6	CASSLLGIVASPLHF	TGTGCCAGCAGTTTGTTGGGCATAGTCGCATCACCCCTCCACTTT
TRBV29-1	many	TRBD2	TRBJ2-1	CSVSPGTSGGDEQFF	TGCAGCGTCTCCCCCGGGACTAGCGGTGGTGATGAGCAGTTCTTC
TRBV7-2	.	.	TRBJ2-3	CASSSPGWQSTDTQYF	TGTGCCAGCAGCTCCCCGGGGTGGCAGAGCACAGATACGCAGTATTTT
TRBV4-1	few	.	TRBJ2-5	CASSQARRDSNRQETQYF	TGCGCCAGCAGCCAAGCACGCCGGGACTCCAATCGTCAAGAGACCCAGTACTTC
TRBV20-1	.	.	TRBJ2-7	CSARKSGDFYYEQYF	TGCAGTGCTAGAAAATCAGGGGATTTCTACTACGAGCAGTACTTC
TRBV6-6	few	.	TRBJ2-7	CASTYEQYF	TGTGCCAGCACTTACGAGCAGTACTTC
TRBV5-1	few	TRBD2	TRBJ2-1	CASTEGTNNEQFF	TGCGCCAGCACCGAAGGGACTAACAATGAGCAGTTCTTC
TRBV6-6	.	.	TRBJ2-5	CASISKSWPYEQYF	TGTGCCAGCATTTCTAAGTCCTGGCCTTATGAGCAGTACTTC
TRBV4-1	.	TRBD2	TRBJ2-7	CASSQDFGRVHEQYF	TGCGCCAGCAGCCAAGATTTCGGGAGGGTCCACGAGCAGTACTTC
TRBV29-1	.	TRBD1	TRBJ2-1	CSVPGTGLGNEQFF	TGCAGCGTCCCCGGGACAGGACTCGGCAATGAGCAATTCTTC
TRBV4-1	.	.	TRBJ2-3	CASSQDKLGTDTQYF	TGCGCCAGCAGCCAAGACAAGTTGGGCACAGATACGCAGTATTTT
TRBV20-1	.	.	TRBJ1-5	CSAERGQPQHF	TGCAGTGCCGAGAGGGGTCAGCCCCAGCATTTT
TRBV7-2	few	.	TRBJ2-7	CASSLTSHREGREQYF	TGTGCCAGCAGCTTAACATCACACAGGGAAGGGCGCGAGCAGTACTTC
TRBV29-1	.	.	TRBJ1-1	CSVSGTTGTEAFF	TGCAGCGTCTCCGGGACAACGGGGACTGAAGCTTTCTTT
TRBV10-3	.	.	TRBJ2-5	CAISEGAPGKFPLSQETQYF	TGTGCCATCAGTGAGGGAGCCCCTGGGAAATTTCCACTCAGCCAAGAGACCCAGTACTTC
TRBV11-2	.	.	TRBJ2-3	CASRTLEGTDTQYF	TGTGCCAGCAGGACCCTGGAAGGCACAGATACGCAGTATTTT
TRBV4-2	.	TRBD1	TRBJ1-1	CASSLRTGGVTEAFF	TGTGCCAGCAGCCTTCGGACAGGGGGCGTCACTGAAGCTTTCTTT
TRBV7-2	.	.	TRBJ1-5	CASSSEAGSNQPQHF	TGTGCCAGCAGCTCCGAGGCAGGAAGCAATCAGCCCCAGCATTTT
TRBV6-5	.	.	TRBJ1-2	CASSYSSRRNYGYTF	TGTGCCAGCAGTTACTCGAGTCGTCGGAACTATGGCTACACCTTC
TRBV27	.	TRBD1	TRBJ2-7	CASSPNRGLAYEQYF	TGCGCCAGCAGCCCAAACAGGGGGCTCGCCTACGAGCAGTACTTC
TRBV4-3	.	TRBD1	TRBJ1-6	CASSQSSGDRADSPLHF	TGCGCCAGCAGCCAATCCTCCGGGGACAGGGCGGATTCACCCCTCCACTTT
TRBV3-1	.	TRBD1	TRBJ2-2	CASSLRTGGHTGELFF	TGTGCCAGCAGCCTCCGGACAGGGGGCCACACCGGGGAGCTGTTTTTT
TRBV4-2	once	.	TRBJ2-5	CASSQEGTDGWETQYF	TGTGCCAGCAGCCAAGAAGGAACGGACGGCTGGGAGACCCAGTACTTC
TRBV4-2	.	.	TRBJ1-1	CASSQDGSRRNTEAFF	TGTGCCAGCAGCCAAGATGGGTCGAGGAGAAACACTGAAGCTTTCTTT
TRBV12-3/TRBV12-4	.	.	TRBJ2-3	CASKVYGGRTDTQYF	TGTGCCAGCAAGGTTTACGGGGGCAGGACAGATACGCAGTATTTT
TRBV2	.	.	TRBJ1-4	CASSREGEFEKLFF	TGTGCCAGCAGCAGAGAGGGAGAATTTGAAAAACTGTTTTTT
TRBV14	.	.	TRBJ2-5	CASSQVKGIRGWETQYF	TGTGCCAGCAGCCAAGTAAAGGGCATCCGGGGGTGGGAGACCCAGTACTTC
TRBV9	once	.	TRBJ2-1	CASSVEAGGYNEQFF	TGTGCCAGCAGCGTAGAAGCGGGCGGCTACAATGAGCAGTTCTTC
TRBV12-3/TRBV12-4	.	TRBD1	TRBJ1-4	CATSRGGQGRGTNEKLFF	TGTGCCACCTCTAGGGGCGGACAGGGTCGGGGAACTAATGAAAAACTGTTTTTT
TRBV6-5	.	.	TRBJ2-7	CASSYQGSFYEQYF	TGTGCCAGCAGTTATCAGGGGAGTTTCTACGAGCAGTACTTC
TRBV2	few	.	TRBJ2-1	CASKGTYNEQFF	TGTGCCAGCAAAGGCACCTACAATGAGCAGTTCTTC
TRBV20-1	.	TRBD2	TRBJ2-3	CSARDLAGGFDTQYF	TGCAGTGCTAGAGATCTAGCGGGGGGATTTGATACGCAGTATTTT
TRBV27	few	.	TRBJ1-5	CASSLYGYSNQPQHF	TGTGCCAGCAGTTTATACGGTTATAGCAATCAGCCCCAGCATTTT
TRBV5-1	few	TRBD2	TRBJ2-7	CASSSTSGRHYEQYF	TGCGCCAGCAGCTCGACTAGCGGGAGGCACTACGAGCAGTACTTC
TRBV6-2/TRBV6-3	.	.	TRBJ2-1	CASSPKGIVFEFEVGEQFF	TGTGCCAGCAGCCCGAAGGGGATAGTTTTTGAATTTGAAGTAGGTGAGCAGTTCTTC
TRBV4-2	.	TRBD1	TRBJ2-5	CASSQDMGDRAYWEQYF	TGTGCCAGCAGCCAAGATATGGGGGACAGGGCCTATTGGGAGCAGTACTTC
TRBV6-6	.	.	TRBJ1-2	CASSYSGHSQLGYTF	TGTGCCAGCAGTTACTCGGGGCATAGCCAACTTGGCTACACCTTC
TRBV29-1	.	.	TRBJ2-3	CSVAPGPADTQYF	TGCAGCGTTGCTCCAGGGCCGGCAGATACGCAGTATTTT
TRBV7-2	few	.	TRBJ2-7	CASSLVVGHEYF	TGTGCCAGCAGCTTAGTTGTGGGACACGAGTACTTC
TRBV3-1	.	.	TRBJ1-3	CASRQGVQTGNTIYF	TGTGCCAGCAGACAAGGGGTGCAGACTGGAAACACCATATATTTT
TRBV6-1	.	.	TRBJ2-7	CASSERGKPDEQYF	TGTGCCAGCAGTGAGCGGGGAAAGCCCGACGAGCAGTACTTC
TRBV7-8	once	.	TRBJ1-5	CASSSFSREGVVGQPQHF	TGTGCCAGCAGCTCGTTTAGTAGGGAGGGAGTGGTCGGACAGCCCCAGCATTTT
TRBV10-3	few	TRBD1	TRBJ1-2	CAITRTGGGYGYTF	TGTGCCATCACCAGGACAGGGGGCGGTTATGGCTACACCTTC